These 25 T cell receptor beta chains were all obtained from the same sample, sequenced in a study of identical twins. TCRdb re-derived calls from the 5' RACE reads in MiXCR, one entry per CDR3 protein. In the table there are about 570,000 distinct CDR3 sequences, nearly 10% of which are singletons. These same records also appear under a second study, on yellow fever vaccine responses in identical twins.

The sequencing input was PBMCs. These receptors were obtained from a woman aged 18-35 years in good health.

The chain employs TRBV20-1 and TRBJ1-1, with D unresolved. This CDR3 has 13 residues. Germline CDR1 and CDR2: DFQATT and SNEGSKA (reference sequence). V gave up 5 bases and J gave up 1 base, with 11 bases separating them. The CDR3 loop is CSASRTENTEAFF. The CDR3, as DNA: TGCAGTGCTTCAAGGACGGAGAACACTGAAGCTTTCTTT.

This clonotype was recorded at least ten times. This sequence joins TRBV3-1 and TRBJ2-7; D unresolved. CDR3 length: 13 residues. Germline V gene data show CDR1 as LGHDT and CDR2 as YNNKEL (reference sequence). V lost 5 bases, J lost 4 bases, and 12 bases lay in between. CDR3 nucleotide sequence: TGTGCCAGCAGCTCCATCTCGACTTACGAGCAGTACTTC. Amino acid sequence: CASSSISTYEQYF.

This clonotype has only a few counts. The J gene is TRBJ2-1, the V gene TRBV20-1; no firm D call. V was pared by 0 bases and J by 0 bases, with 9 bases between. The germline V gene has CDR1 DFQATT and CDR2 SNEGSKA (reference sequence). The CDR3 is 15 residues long. The CDR3, as DNA: TGCAGTGCTAGAGATTTGACGGACTCCTACAATGAGCAGTTCTTC. Encoded protein: CSARDLTDSYNEQFF.

This chain uses TRBV24-1 with TRBJ1-5; D not certain. V was trimmed by 3 bases and J by 3 bases, leaving 5 bases between them. This CDR3 has 13 amino acids. Germline V gene lookup returns CDR1 KGHDR and CDR2 SFDVKD. CDR3 nucleotides: TGTGCCACCAGTGATAGGCTCAATCAGCCCCAGCATTTT. It translates to CATSDRLNQPQHF.

The V gene is TRBV7-8, the J gene TRBJ1-4, with D hard to call. The CDR3 runs 18 residues. Germline V gene sequence: CDR1 SGHVS, CDR2 FQNEAQ. V was clipped by 4 bases and J by 0 bases, with 18 bases between them. Here the CDR3 reads CASSYPSIGDATNEKLFF. The CDR3 DNA follows: TGTGCCAGCAGCTATCCATCCATCGGCGACGCAACTAATGAAAAACTGTTTTTT.

This clonotype came up a few times. The chain links TRBV29-1 to TRBJ2-1; 9 nucleotides align to TRBD2. The V gene's germline CDR1 is SQVTM and CDR2 ANQGSEA. The CDR3 spans 13 residues. V shed 7 bases, J shed 4 bases, and the junction held 5 bases outside the gene matches. The CDR3 loop reads CSAGSGGYNEQFF. The CDR3 DNA is TGCAGCGCCGGAAGCGGGGGGTACAATGAGCAGTTCTTC.

This clonotype was seen more than once but under ten times. V and J are TRBV6-1 and TRBJ2-7; possibly TRBD2 for D (7 bases). The CDR3 has 15 residues. Germline lookup yields CDR1 MNHNS and CDR2 SASEGT. The V end lost 2 bases, the J end lost 2 bases, and 13 bases lay between the germline ends. Written as DNA, the CDR3 is TGTGCCAGCAGTGAAAGGATGGGGGGGCCCTACGAGCAGTACTTC. This codes for CASSERMGGPYEQYF.

This clonotype was detected a few times. This chain connects TRBV15 to TRBJ2-5, with TRBD2 as a possible D gene (6 bases). Trimming pared 1 base from V and 4 bases from J, leaving 13 bases between. This CDR3 comprises 15 residues. In germline, CDR1 is LNHNV, CDR2 YYDKDF (reference sequence). The CDR3 here is CATSRGRGGRETQYF. DNA for the CDR3: TGTGCCACCAGCAGAGGGAGGGGCGGAAGAGAGACCCAGTACTTC.

This clonotype was picked up many times. The J gene is TRBJ1-5, the V gene TRBV14; no firm D call. Trimming took 5 bases from V and 4 from J, leaving 15 bases between them. Germline loops: CDR1 SGHDN, CDR2 FVKESK. CDR3 length: 15 amino acids. The CDR3 loop reads CASSSMRTLNQPQHF. DNA of the CDR3: TGTGCCAGCAGCTCAATGAGGACGTTAAATCAGCCCCAGCATTTT.

In its sample, this clonotype was seen a few times. J is TRBJ2-2 and V is TRBV5-4, with TRBD2 matching 7 bases. Germline loops: CDR1 SGHNT, CDR2 YYREEE (reference sequence). The J segment lost 5 bases and the V segment lost 7 bases, leaving 5 bases of the junction unmatched. The CDR3 sequence is 13 residues long. CDR3 sequence reads: CASLEAGTGELFF. The CDR3 DNA follows: TGTGCCAGCTTGGAAGCGGGGACCGGGGAGCTGTTTTTT. The whole variable domain, filled in from reference TRBV5-4 and TRBJ2-2, reads ETGVTQSPTHLIKTRGQQVTLRCSSQSGHNTVSWYQQALGQGPQFIFQYYREEENGRGNFPPRFSGLQFPNYSSELNVNALELDDSALYLCASLEAGTGELFFGEGSRLTVL.

This clonotype was recorded at least ten times. The chain joins TRBV10-3 to TRBJ2-7; no clear D. The V end lost 0 bases, the J end lost 4 bases, and 13 bases lay between the germline ends. The CDR3 has 15 residues. Germline CDR1 ENHRY, CDR2 SYGVKD. Written as DNA, the CDR3 is TGTGCCATCAGTGAGTCACGGGCGGCTCGGTACGAGCAGTACTTC. It yields the protein CAISESRAARYEQYF.

The chain joins TRBV9 to TRBJ1-6, with D possibly being TRBD1 (6 bases). The CDR3 loop spans 13 amino acids. V shed 7 bases and J shed 5 bases, with 10 bases lying between them. Germline CDR1 is SGDLS and CDR2 is YYNGEE. DNA for the CDR3: TGTGCCAGCGGCCAGGGGAATAATTCACCCCTCCACTTT. Its protein is CASGQGNNSPLHF.

This clonotype was observed a handful of times. This chain uses TRBV3-1 with TRBJ2-1; TRBD2 agrees at 8 bases. The germline gives CDR1 LGHDT, CDR2 YNNKEL (reference sequence). V trimming: 1 base; J trimming: 4 bases; junction bases outside the gene matches: 15. This CDR3 region has 19 residues. In nucleotides, the CDR3 is TGTGCCAGCAGCCAAGGAGCAGGGATGAGCGGGAGTTTTTACAATGAGCAGTTCTTC. This translates into CASSQGAGMSGSFYNEQFF.

Only a few counts were recorded for this clonotype. The V and J genes are TRBV4-1 and TRBJ2-5, with TRBD2 identical over 14 bases. Germline V gene data show CDR1 as MGHRA and CDR2 as YSYEKL. This CDR3 spans 16 amino acids. V lost 3 bases to trimming and J lost 4 bases; unmatched junction nucleotides: 4. In nucleotides, the CDR3 is TGCGCCAGCAGCCAGGGACTAGCGGGAGAGGGAGAGACCCAGTACTTC. Its protein is CASSQGLAGEGETQYF.

The chain joins TRBV7-6 to TRBJ2-3, with 9 bases identical to TRBD2. Germline assignment: CDR1 SGHVS and CDR2 FNYEAQ. The CDR3 is 18 residues long. V gave up 1 base and J gave up 3 bases; unmatched junction bases: 11. Here the CDR3 reads CASSLDNRREGLTDTQYF. As DNA, the CDR3 is TGTGCCAGCAGCTTAGATAATAGGCGGGAGGGCCTTACAGATACGCAGTATTTT.

DNA for the CDR3: TGTGCCAGCAGCTTCAGTGCTTACGAGGAGCAGTACTTC. Its protein product is CASSFSAYEEQYF. This chain connects TRBV7-9 to TRBJ2-7; D not resolved. Trimming shortened V by 3 bases and J by 7 bases, and 13 bases separated the two germline ends. CDR1 SEHNR and CDR2 FQNEAQ come from the germline V gene (reference sequence). The CDR3 length is 13 residues.

This clonotype was found a few times. The chain couples TRBV7-9 to TRBJ2-5; D might be TRBD1 (7 bases). V was clipped by 2 bases and J by 5 bases, with 15 bases between them. The CDR3 sequence is 15 residues long. Germline lookup yields CDR1 SEHNR and CDR2 FQNEAQ (reference sequence). The CDR3 sequence: CASSLFTGEVETQYF. In DNA form, the CDR3 reads TGTGCCAGCAGCTTATTTACAGGGGAGGTGGAGACCCAGTACTTC.

This clonotype was seen many times. The chain recombines TRBV12-3 or TRBV12-4 with TRBJ2-3; D might be TRBD2 (5 bases). The V end lost 6 bases, the J end lost 1 base, and 11 bases lay between the germline ends. The CDR3 loop spans 14 amino acids. This chain's CDR3 is CASRVGVRTDTQYF. For the CDR3, the DNA is TGTGCCAGCAGGGTGGGAGTGCGCACAGATACGCAGTATTTT.

This clonotype was counted only a few times. The rearrangement joins TRBV30 to TRBJ2-7; no clear D. Germline CDR1 reads GTSNPN; CDR2 reads SVGIG (reference sequence). The CDR3 has 14 amino acids. Trimming pared 2 bases from V and 6 bases from J, leaving 17 bases between. This chain's CDR3 is CAWSHLPLLGEQYF. CDR3 bases: TGTGCCTGGAGTCACCTCCCACTACTTGGCGAGCAGTACTTC. Looking up the rest from reference TRBV30 and TRBJ2-7 gives the full variable domain: SQTIHQWPATLVQPVGSPLSLECTVEGTSNPNLYWYRQAAGRGLQLLFYSVGIGQISSEVPQNLSASRPQDRQFILSSKKLLLSDSGFYLCAWSHLPLLGEQYFGPGTRLTVT.

The CDR3 region has the DNA TGTGCCAGCCGAAGGGACAGAGCTAACTATGGCTACACCTTC. Encoded protein: CASRRDRANYGYTF. V gene TRBV27 combines with J gene TRBJ1-2, with 7 positions matching TRBD1. The CDR3 is 14 amino acids. CDR1 is MNHEY and CDR2 is SMNVEV in the germline V gene (reference sequence). The V and J ends lost 8 bases and 0 bases, in that order; junction bases with no gene match: 6.

This clonotype showed up many times. The chain has TRBV5-1 and TRBJ2-5; possible D gene TRBD1, 6 bases. The CDR3 runs 13 residues. Germline assignment: CDR1 SGHRS and CDR2 YFSETQ. Trimming removed 5 bases from V and 2 bases from J, with 10 bases in between. CDR3 nucleotide sequence: TGCGCCAGCAGGACAGGCCTTCAAGAGACCCAGTACTTC. The encoded protein is CASRTGLQETQYF.

The J gene is TRBJ2-5, the V gene TRBV7-9; D remains ambiguous. The CDR3 is 13 residues long. CDR1 and CDR2 (germline): SEHNR, FQNEAQ (reference sequence). With 6 bases removed from V and 5 bases from J, the gap between germline ends came to 13 bases. The CDR3 loop reads CASRPTLRETQYF. The CDR3 coding sequence is TGTGCCAGCAGACCGACCCTCCGGGAGACCCAGTACTTC.

The chain employs TRBV5-1 and TRBJ1-1; D not certain. Germline CDR1 SGHRS, CDR2 YFSETQ. CDR3 length: 13 amino acids. Trimming shortened V by 4 bases and J by 5 bases, and 12 bases separated the two germline ends. Written as DNA, the CDR3 is TGCGCCAGCAGCACGACTACGGGGACTGAAGCTTTCTTT. Translated: CASSTTTGTEAFF. The entire variable domain, with the rest obtained from reference TRBV5-1 and TRBJ1-1, is as follows: KAGVTQTPRYLIKTRGQQVTLSCSPISGHRSVSWYQQTPGQGLQFLFEYFSETQRNKGNFPGRFSGRQFSNSRSEMNVSTLELGDSALYLCASSTTTGTEAFFGQGTRLTVV.

This clonotype has more than one count but fewer than ten. The chain recombines TRBV28 with TRBJ2-7; maybe TRBD2 (6 bases). Germline V lookup: CDR1 MDHEN, CDR2 SYDVKM. V lost 4 bases and J 4 bases, leaving 14 bases between the germline ends. CDR3 size: 14 residues. CDR3 DNA sequence: TGTGCCAGCAGTTGGACATTAGGGACTTACGAGCAGTACTTC. Translating gives CASSWTLGTYEQYF.

The table lists this clonotype with many counts. The chain couples TRBV20-1 to TRBJ2-5; D unresolved. Germline CDR1 DFQATT, CDR2 SNEGSKA (reference sequence). This CDR3 has 10 amino acids. The CDR3 sequence is CSALQETQYF. The CDR3 DNA reads TGCAGCGCGTTACAAGAGACCCAGTACTTC.